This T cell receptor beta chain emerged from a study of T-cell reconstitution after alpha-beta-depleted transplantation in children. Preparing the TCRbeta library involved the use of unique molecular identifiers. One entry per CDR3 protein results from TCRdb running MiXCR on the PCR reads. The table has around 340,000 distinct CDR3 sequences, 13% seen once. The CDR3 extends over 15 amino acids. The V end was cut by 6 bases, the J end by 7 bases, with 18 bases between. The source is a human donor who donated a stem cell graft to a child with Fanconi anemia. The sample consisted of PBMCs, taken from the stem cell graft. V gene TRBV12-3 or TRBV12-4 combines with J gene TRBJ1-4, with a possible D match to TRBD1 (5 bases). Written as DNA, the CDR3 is TGTGCCAGCAGCCGCAGGGCCTTCGGGGGTGAAAAACTGTTTTTT. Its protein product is CASSRRAFGGEKLFF.